A selection of T cell receptor beta chains follows, all from one sample in a study of blood T cell repertoires in COVID-19. The assay was immunoSEQ multiplex PCR, and TCRdb's table has in-frame clones only and misses some. Of tens of thousands of clones listed, approximately 86% are singletons. Sequencing used peripheral blood. The receptors were sampled from a man in his sixties with acute or convalescent COVID-19. Both conserved end residues are part of each CDR3. A D gene is named only where the DNA matches it firmly.

V: TRBV9
J: TRBJ2-1
D: TRBD1
DNA: TGTGCCAGCAGCCTCGAGGGGGCATCCTACAATGAGCAGTTCTTC
CDR3: CASSLEGASYNEQFF

V: TRBV19
J: TRBJ1-2
D: NA
DNA: TGTGCCAGTAGTATTTCTCCTGGCGGCTACACCTTC
CDR3: CASSISPGGYTF

V: TRBV7-9
J: TRBJ2-1
D: NA
DNA: TGTGCCAGCAGCTTAACCCTAGACTACAATGAGCAGTTCTTC
CDR3: CASSLTLDYNEQFF

V: TRBV7-2
J: TRBJ2-1
D: NA
DNA: TGTGCCAGCAGCTTAGCGCCTATAAGCTCCTACAATGAGCAGTTCTTC
CDR3: CASSLAPISSYNEQFF

V: TRBV5-1
J: TRBJ2-7
D: NA
DNA: TGCGCCAGCAGCTTGTTCGACGGAATCTCAGGCGAGCAGTACTTC
CDR3: CASSLFDGISGEQYF

V: TRBV4-3
J: TRBJ1-2
D: TRBD1
DNA: TGCGCCAGCAGTCAAGATCCCACAGGGGTCTATGGCTACACCTTC
CDR3: CASSQDPTGVYGYTF

V: TRBV29-1
J: TRBJ1-5
D: TRBD1
DNA: TGCAGCGTGGCCGGGACAGGGGGCTTTTTGGGCAATCAGCCCCAGCATTTT
CDR3: CSVAGTGGFLGNQPQHF

V: TRBV18
J: TRBJ2-5
D: TRBD1
DNA: TGTGCCAGCTCACTTACAGGGGAAGAGACCCAGTACTTC
CDR3: CASSLTGEETQYF

V: TRBV5-4
J: TRBJ2-1
D: NA
DNA: TGTGCCAGCAGCTTGGAGGACTTCTCCTACAATGAGCAGTTCTTC
CDR3: CASSLEDFSYNEQFF

V: TRBV7-9
J: TRBJ1-1
D: TRBD1
DNA: TGTGCCAGCAGCTGGGGACAGGGTAGGGTACCTGAAGCTTTCTTT
CDR3: CASSWGQGRVPEAFF

V: TRBV6-2/TRBV6-3
J: TRBJ2-2
D: NA
DNA: TGTGCCAGCAGTTACGACAGCGTAGAGCTGTTTTTT
CDR3: CASSYDSVELFF

V: TRBV5-4
J: TRBJ2-1
D: TRBD2
DNA: TGTGCCACGGGACTAGAAATTGCGAGCTCCTACAATGAGCAGTTCTTC
CDR3: CATGLEIASSYNEQFF

V: TRBV7-2
J: TRBJ2-2
D: NA
DNA: TGTGCCAGCAGCTATGTCGGGGTTAACACCGGGGAGCTGTTTTTT
CDR3: CASSYVGVNTGELFF

V: TRBV5-4
J: TRBJ1-2
D: NA
DNA: TGTGCCAGCAGCTTGGAGAGGCCCAGTGATTATGGCTACACCTTC
CDR3: CASSLERPSDYGYTF

V: TRBV11-2
J: TRBJ2-7
D: NA
DNA: TGTGCCAGCAGCTTAGGGGGACAAGTCTCCTACGAGCAGTACTTC
CDR3: CASSLGGQVSYEQYF

V: TRBV9
J: TRBJ2-3
D: TRBD2
DNA: TGTGCCAGCAGCCAACTAGCGGGGTTAGGTGATACGCAGTATTTT
CDR3: CASSQLAGLGDTQYF